This TCR beta chain is drawn from a study of cytomegalovirus exposure and HLA in healthy donors. Study outcomes and limitations: Later on, an analysis tied 15,000 or so TCR beta sequences to HLA alleles at 0.05 false discovery rate.

J gave up 5 bases and V 2 bases, and 6 bases lay outside the gene matches. Germline CDR1 and CDR2: WNHNN and SYGVQD (reference sequence). This CDR3 spans 15 amino acids. About this clone itself: No antigen is known for it.

Primers included in the PCR were 60 Vbeta and 13 Jbeta primers. Sequenced by immunoSEQ multiplex PCR; TCRdb stores in-frame clones only, minus some. The data show approximately 99,000 clones, about four fifths seen once. Sequenced sample: PBMCs. This sequence originates from a man aged 35 to 55 in good health and CMV-seropositive. V usage is TRBV10-1 and J usage is TRBJ1-1, with 9 bases that match TRBD1. CDR3 bases: TGCGCCAGCAGTGAGAACAGGGGGCCGGAAACTGAAGCTTTCTTT. As protein: CASSENRGPETEAFF.